Shown below are 16 T cell receptor beta chains from a single sample sequenced in a study of STAT5B mutations in CD4+ large granular lymphocyte leukemia. The data were produced by immunoSEQ multiplex PCR, yet TCRdb's version contains in-frame clones alone and is incomplete. This table holds over 30,000 clones, more than 80% found once. Material for sequencing was CD4+ T cells from blood buffy coats. These receptors were taken from a human donor in good health.

The V gene is TRBV6-5, the J gene TRBJ2-1; 7 bases align to TRBD1. The V and J ends lost 0 bases and 10 bases, in that order; junction bases with no gene match: 6. CDR1 is MNHEY and CDR2 is SVGAGI in the germline V gene. This CDR3 is built from 14 residues. In nucleotides, the CDR3 is TGTGCCAGCAGTTACTCTTACAGGGGACGGGAGCAGTTCTTC. Translation gives CASSYSYRGREQFF.

This chain uses TRBV11-3 with TRBJ2-3, with TRBD2 identical over 14 bases. This CDR3 has 18 residues. Germline V gives CDR1 SGHNT, CDR2 YENEEA. V dropped 5 bases and J dropped 0; count of bases not matched to a gene: 7. DNA of the CDR3: TGTGCCAGCAGCCTCGGGACTAGCGGGAGTATGAGCACAGATACGCAGTATTTT. Translation gives CASSLGTSGSMSTDTQYF.

As DNA, the CDR3 is TGCGCCAGCAGCTTGGCTAGCGGGACCGCGAACACCGGGGAGCTGTTTTTT. It yields the protein CASSLASGTANTGELFF. The gene calls are TRBV5-1 and TRBJ2-2; 9 positions agree with TRBD2. The germline CDR1 and CDR2 sequences are SGHRS and YFSETQ. V lost 0 bases and J lost 0; bases outside the gene matches: 3. The CDR3 runs 17 residues. Complete variable domain (other parts from reference TRBV5-1 and TRBJ2-2): KAGVTQTPRYLIKTRGQQVTLSCSPISGHRSVSWYQQTPGQGLQFLFEYFSETQRNKGNFPGRFSGRQFSNSRSEMNVSTLELGDSALYLCASSLASGTANTGELFFGEGSRLTVL.

The rearrangement links TRBV14 to TRBJ2-2, with D uncertain. CDR1 and CDR2 (germline): SGHDN, FVKESK. This CDR3 contains 13 residues. The germline V and J ends were trimmed by 1 base and 9 bases, with 9 bases remaining between them. This CDR3 is CASSQGQVRELFF. CDR3 coding DNA: TGTGCCAGCAGCCAAGGGCAGGTCCGGGAGCTGTTTTTT.

The V gene is TRBV28, the J gene TRBJ1-2; a weak D match, TRBD1 (6 bases). Between the trimmed V and J ends, which lost 3 bases and 6 bases, there was a span of 8 bases. CDR3 length: 12 amino acids. Germline CDR1 and CDR2: MDHEN and SYDVKM. DNA for the CDR3: TGTGCCAGCAGTTTGTACAGGGATGGCTACACCTTC. Its protein is CASSLYRDGYTF.

This clone was counted a few times. CDR3 region: CASSYPTDTQYF. DNA of the CDR3: TGTGCCAGCAGCTACCCTACAGATACGCAGTATTTT. The rearrangement joins TRBV7-9 to TRBJ2-3; no definite D call. The CDR3 has 12 amino acids. Germline V CDR1 and CDR2: SEHNR, FQNEAQ (reference sequence). Trimming left V 4 bases short and J 3 bases short, with 5 bases between.

The rearrangement uses TRBV30 and TRBJ2-1, with TRBD2 matching over 12 bases. This CDR3 has 15 amino acids. Looked up from germline, CDR1 is GTSNPN and CDR2 is SVGIG (reference sequence). The junction had 6 bases not matched to a gene; V was cut back by 0 bases and J by 9 bases. The CDR3 DNA is TGTGCCTGGAGTGTAGGACTAGCGGGACGGTCTGAGCAGTTCTTC. Its protein is CAWSVGLAGRSEQFF. Drawing the rest from reference TRBV30 and TRBJ2-1, the complete variable domain is SQTIHQWPATLVQPVGSPLSLECTVEGTSNPNLYWYRQAAGRGLQLLFYSVGIGQISSEVPQNLSASRPQDRQFILSSKKLLLSDSGFYLCAWSVGLAGRSEQFFGPGTRLTVL.

This chain links TRBV7-2 with TRBJ2-7, with 7 positions matching TRBD1. Germline CDR1 is SGHTA and CDR2 is FQGNSA. The CDR3 extends over 15 amino acids. Trimming at V came to 5 bases and at J to 0 bases, leaving 7 bases not matched to a gene. This CDR3 reads CASSPGQASSYEQYF. In DNA, the CDR3 is TGTGCCAGCAGCCCCGGACAGGCCAGCTCCTACGAGCAGTACTTC.

The chain carries TRBV5-1 and TRBJ2-1; either TRBD1 or TRBD2 may supply D (5 bases each). V gave up 0 bases and J gave up 0 bases, with 10 bases separating them. From germline, CDR1 is SGHRS and CDR2 YFSETQ. The CDR3 consists of 16 residues. CDR3 DNA: TGCGCCAGCAGCTTGGCCGGGACCAGCTCCTACAATGAGCAGTTCTTC. Its translation is CASSLAGTSSYNEQFF.

The chain couples TRBV29-1 to TRBJ2-1; TRBD2 might be the D (6 bases). Germline CDR1 SQVTM, CDR2 ANQGSEA. Trimming took 4 bases from V and 12 from J, leaving 13 bases between them. This CDR3 region has 11 residues. CDR3 in amino acids: CSVGLGLGQFF. Here the CDR3 DNA reads TGCAGCGTTGGTTTGGGACTCGGGCAGTTCTTC.

The rearrangement links TRBV7-9 to TRBJ2-2, with D hard to call. The V end was cut by 3 bases, the J end by 1 base, with 6 bases between. CDR3 length: 14 residues. CDR1 SEHNR and CDR2 FQNEAQ come from the germline V gene (reference sequence). CDR3 sequence (DNA): TGTGCCAGCAGCTTCGCACAGAACACCGGGGAGCTGTTTTTT. Translation: CASSFAQNTGELFF. The whole variable domain, remainder taken from reference TRBV7-9 and TRBJ2-2, is DTGVSQNPRHKITKRGQNVTFRCDPISEHNRLYWYRQTLGQGPEFLTYFQNEAQLEKSRLLSDRFSAERPKGSFSTLEIQRTEQGDSAMYLCASSFAQNTGELFFGEGSRLTVL.

This clone was observed a handful of times. The V gene is TRBV30, the J gene TRBJ1-1; TRBD1 aligns across 7 bases. Germline CDR1 GTSNPN, CDR2 SVGIG (reference sequence). The CDR3 covers 13 residues. J gave up 4 bases and V 5 bases, and 7 bases lay outside the gene matches. As DNA, the CDR3 is TGTGCCTGGGGGAGGGGGCGGCTCACTGAAGCTTTCTTT. Its protein product is CAWGRGRLTEAFF.

The V and J genes are TRBV7-2 and TRBJ2-3; 8 nucleotides line up with TRBD2. V shed 1 base and J 4 bases; nucleotides not matched to a gene: 7. Germline loops: CDR1 SGHTA, CDR2 FQGNSA. This CDR3 spans 16 amino acids. CDR3 in DNA: TGTGCCAGCAGCTTAGGCGGGACTAGAGAAGCAGATACGCAGTATTTT. Encoded protein: CASSLGGTREADTQYF.

The table lists this clone with a few counts. The CDR3 coding sequence is TGTGCCAGCAGCTTAGATCCGGGACAGGGCTACACCTTC. This gives the protein CASSLDPGQGYTF. The chain uses TRBV13 and TRBJ1-2, with 7 bases identical to TRBD1. V lost 1 base and J lost 8; bases outside the gene matches: 4. The germline V gene encodes CDR1 PRHDT and CDR2 FYEKMQ (reference sequence). This CDR3 is 13 amino acids long.

As concerns this clone: An end of the junction differs from the germline gene, which may be a read error. The rearrangement uses TRBV5-4 and TRBJ2-7, with 9 bases aligning to TRBD2. Germline CDR1 SGHNT, CDR2 YYREEE (reference sequence). This CDR3 region has 18 residues. The CDR3 DNA sequence: TGCGCCAGCAGCCATTACCCCCGACTAGCGGTAACTTATAACGAGCAGTACTTC. Translating it yields CASSHYPRLAVTYNEQYF.

The CDR3 DNA reads as TGTGCCAGCTCACATGGATCGGGACAGGGGGGGACTGAAGCTTTCTTT. Translated: CASSHGSGQGGTEAFF. This chain uses TRBV18 with TRBJ1-1; 11 bases match TRBD1. Per the germline V gene, CDR1 is KGHSH and CDR2 is LQKENI. J lost 5 bases, V lost 4 bases, and 9 bases had no gene match. The CDR3 length is 16 residues.